This T cell receptor beta chain was found in a study of blood T cell repertoires in COVID-19. Assay: immunoSEQ multiplex PCR; the TCRdb copy retains only in-frame clones and omits some. The sample records 250,000 to 300,000 clones, around 84% being singletons. The V end was cut by 5 bases, the J end by 11 bases, with 10 bases between. The CDR3 runs 12 residues. The genes are TRBV12-3 or TRBV12-4 and TRBJ1-6, with no clear D. This TCR was recovered from a woman aged 55-70 years with COVID-19, enrolled during active disease. Sequencing used peripheral blood. The CDR3 DNA sequence: TGTGCCAGCAGTATACTACCTACACCCCTCCACTTT. This sequence encodes CASSILPTPLHF.